The entry that follows covers one T cell receptor (beta chain) sequence. Which antigen it targets is not known. Per-base quality was not reported, and no clone a single base away is much larger than it. Per the publication, the treatment or condition label means: approximately nine-day PBMC culture with coronavirus spike peptide pools or control peptides (ViraFEST assay). To expand antigen-specific T cells with peptide pools and then pick out the expanded clonotypes through TCR sequencing, the study relied on the ViraFEST assay. The positive SARS-CoV-2 PCR tests of the convalescent patients were dated from March to December 2020, before the Alpha, Beta and Delta variants emerged in the United States. About 1.8 million PBMCs per well were cultured in IMDM with roughly 5.5% human AB serum and roughly 10 IU/ml IL-2, plus 10 ug/ml peptide pools. Half of the culture medium was replaced with fresh IL-2-containing medium on days 3 and 7. After 9 to 10 days of culture, CD4+ T cells were isolated by negative selection using the EasySep CD4+ T cell isolation kit. Ficoll-Paque Plus gradient centrifugation was used to isolate PBMCs from whole blood, and the isolated PBMCs were then either used fresh or cryopreserved at -140C. Culture conditions were generally each tested in triplicate wells.

These data come from a study of vaccination and CD4 T cells after COVID-19 (dated by TCRdb to the early 2020s). For the study in its entirety: Convalescent patients had a positive SARS-CoV-2 result on nasal swab PCR, and of these patients, 8 or 9 had mild disease and one had severe disease. Participants received two doses of either the Pfizer-BioNTech BNT162b2 vaccine (n=8) or the Moderna mRNA-1273 vaccine (n=2). Post-COVID blood samples from convalescent patients were collected a median of 101 days after diagnosis, with a range of 35 to 161 days. In under twelve COVID-19 convalescent patients and a few infection-naive healthy vaccine recipients, researchers compared the spike-specific CD4+ TCR repertoire from before mRNA vaccination with the repertoire from after. In control cultures, a CEFX viral epitope pool was used as positive control, an HIV-1 Nef peptide pool was used as negative control, or no peptide was added. The convalescent cohort comprised six males and four females, including two Hispanic individuals, seven Caucasians, two Asians and one multiracial person. Post-vaccine blood samples were collected a median of around 70 days after the second vaccine dose, ranging from roughly 12 to 241 days. The cultures were stimulated with overlapping spike peptide pools from SARS-CoV-2 and from the common cold coronaviruses HCoV-NL63, HCoV-OC43 and HCoV-229E. General study outcomes and caveats: In convalescent patients, nearly all vaccine-specific clones (304 of 307) were found to be mono-reactive for SARS-CoV-2 spike rather than cross-reactive with common cold coronaviruses. The number of convalescent patients in the study was relatively small, and the study did not examine early timepoints following natural infection. In convalescent patients, a median about 86% of post-vaccine SARS-CoV-2-reactive clones were detected only after vaccination, and vaccine-specific priming was suggested by this finding. The median count of SARS-CoV-2-reactive clonotypes went up from under 25 after infection to 30 to 40 after vaccination, although the change was not significant.

To prepare the library, PCR was applied. TCR sequencing of DNA from cultured CD4+ T cells used the Oncomine TCR Beta short-read assay at the Johns Hopkins FTIC core. The QIAamp micro DNA kit was used to extract genomic DNA from the cultured CD4+ T cells. Oncomine TCR Beta libraries from cultured CD4+ T cells were pooled with unique dual indexes and sequenced on an Illumina iSeq 100. The source study handled its data this way. Non-productive sequences were filtered out, and CDR3s that did not start with C, did not end with F or W, or were shorter than 7 amino acids were discarded. Antigen-specific clonotypes were identified using the MANAFEST web application through comparison of peptide-stimulated wells with reference and other culture wells. To be called positive, a clone needed an FDR below 0.05, an odds ratio above 5, and a productive frequency above 0.1% in at least two of three replicate wells. Clonotypes that were significantly expanded in both SARS-CoV-2 spike wells and at least one common cold coronavirus spike condition were defined as cross-reactive. Using R version 3.6.1, CDR3 homology was evaluated through Levenshtein distances (stringdist) along with unrooted phylogenetic trees (ape). The public reads were run again by TCRdb, first through fastp at Q25 and then through MiXCR, and only productive beta chains were kept. Rows with a matching CDR3 protein are joined into one entry that keeps the most common DNA and genes. Clone size and V and J calls follow TCRdb, not the original study. The sample table records roughly 14,000 distinct CDR3 sequences; more than 40% of these occur just once. The top ten clones comprise around a sixth of the sample.

The germline V gene (reference sequence) supplies CDR1 LNHDA and CDR2 SQIVND. There are 13 amino acids in the CDR3, from cysteine to phenylalanine inclusive. Just CDR3 DNA is preserved here, 39 bases in frame from base 1. V and J lose 3 bases and 5 bases, and a span of 10 bases separates them. This TCR was sampled from a human donor with COVID-19. Sequenced sample: cultured CD4+ T cells from blood. Here the chain combines TRBV19 and TRBJ2-5, with no confident D gene call. The CDR3 here reads CASSMARRETQYF. The nucleotide sequence reads TGTGCCAGTAGTATGGCGAGACGGGAGACCCAGTACTTC.